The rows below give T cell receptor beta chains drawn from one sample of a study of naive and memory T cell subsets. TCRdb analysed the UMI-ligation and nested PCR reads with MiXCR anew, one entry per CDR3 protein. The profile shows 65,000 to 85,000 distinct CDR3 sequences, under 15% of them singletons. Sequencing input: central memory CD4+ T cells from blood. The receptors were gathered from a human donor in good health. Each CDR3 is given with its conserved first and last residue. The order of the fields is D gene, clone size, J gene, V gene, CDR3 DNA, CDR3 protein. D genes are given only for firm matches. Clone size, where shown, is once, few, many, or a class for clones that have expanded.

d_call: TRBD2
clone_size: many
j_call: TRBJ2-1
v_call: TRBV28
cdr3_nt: TGTGCCAGCAGTTTGTTAGGACTAGGTCTCGGTGAAAATGAGCAGTTCTTC
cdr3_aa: CASSLLGLGLGENEQFF

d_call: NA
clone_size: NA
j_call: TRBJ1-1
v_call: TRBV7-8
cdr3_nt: TGTGCCAGCCAGATACTGAACACTGAAGCTTTCTTT
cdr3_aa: CASQILNTEAFF

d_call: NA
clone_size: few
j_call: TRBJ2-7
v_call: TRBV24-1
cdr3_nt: TGTGCCACCAGTCCAGCGAGCTCCTACGAGCAGTACTTC
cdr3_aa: CATSPASSYEQYF

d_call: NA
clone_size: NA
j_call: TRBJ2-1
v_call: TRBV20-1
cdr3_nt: TGCAGTGCTATCCCAGGGGCAGGTCAGTTCTTC
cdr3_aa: CSAIPGAGQFF

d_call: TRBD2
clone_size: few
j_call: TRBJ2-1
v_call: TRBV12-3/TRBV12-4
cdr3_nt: TGTGCCAGCAGTACGACTAGCGGGTCCTACAATGAGCAGTTCTTC
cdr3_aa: CASSTTSGSYNEQFF

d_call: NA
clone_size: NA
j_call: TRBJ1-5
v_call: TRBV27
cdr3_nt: TGTGCCAGCAGTTTTAGACCCCAAGCCAATCAGCCCCAGCATTTT
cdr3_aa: CASSFRPQANQPQHF

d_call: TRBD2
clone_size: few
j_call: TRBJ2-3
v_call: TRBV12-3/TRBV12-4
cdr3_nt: TGTGCCAGCAGTCGGACTAGAAGAAGCACAGATACGCAGTATTTT
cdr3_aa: CASSRTRRSTDTQYF

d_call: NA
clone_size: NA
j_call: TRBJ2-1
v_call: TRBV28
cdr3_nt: TGTGCCAGCAGTCAGGGGCCGACGGCCTACAATGAGCAGTTCTTC
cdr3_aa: CASSQGPTAYNEQFF

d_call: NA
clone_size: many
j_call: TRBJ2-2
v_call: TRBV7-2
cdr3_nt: TGTGCCAGCAGCTTCCAGACAACCACCGGGGAGCTGTTTTTT
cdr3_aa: CASSFQTTTGELFF

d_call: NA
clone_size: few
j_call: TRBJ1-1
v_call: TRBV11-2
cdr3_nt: TGTGCCAGCAGCTTAGATTGGGCCGTTCTGAACACTGAAGCTTTCTTT
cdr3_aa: CASSLDWAVLNTEAFF

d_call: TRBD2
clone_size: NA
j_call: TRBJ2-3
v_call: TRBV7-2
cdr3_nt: TGTGCCAGCAGCTTAGCGATAAGCGGGAGTCAAGATACGCAGTATTTT
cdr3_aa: CASSLAISGSQDTQYF

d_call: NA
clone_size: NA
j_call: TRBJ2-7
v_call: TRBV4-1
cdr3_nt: TGCGCCAGCAGCCAATGGGCCTACCCTGGCTCCTACGAGCAGTACTTC
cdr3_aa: CASSQWAYPGSYEQYF

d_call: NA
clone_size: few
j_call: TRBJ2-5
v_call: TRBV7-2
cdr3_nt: TGTGCCAGCAGCTCACCGGTGGGGCATCGGACCCAGTACTTC
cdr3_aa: CASSSPVGHRTQYF

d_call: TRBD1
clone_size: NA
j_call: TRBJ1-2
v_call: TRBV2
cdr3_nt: TGTGCCAGCAGACCCACCCCCGGACAGGGCGGCTATGGCTACACCTTC
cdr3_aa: CASRPTPGQGGYGYTF

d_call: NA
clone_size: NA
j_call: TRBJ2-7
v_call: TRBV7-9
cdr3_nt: TGTGCCAGCAGCTTAGATGGGGGGCCGGGGGAGCAGTACTTC
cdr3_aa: CASSLDGGPGEQYF

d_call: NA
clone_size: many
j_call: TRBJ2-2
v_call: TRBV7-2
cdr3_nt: TGTGCCAGCAGCCCGGTGACGGGCGGGGGCAACACCGGGGAGCTGTTTTTT
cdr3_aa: CASSPVTGGGNTGELFF

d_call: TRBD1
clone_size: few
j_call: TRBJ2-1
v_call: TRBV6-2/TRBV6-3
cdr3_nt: TGTGCCAGCAGTGGGACAGGTAGCCCGGGCTTCTTC
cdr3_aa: CASSGTGSPGFF

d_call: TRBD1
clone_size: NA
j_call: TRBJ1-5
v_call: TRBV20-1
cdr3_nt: TGCAGTGCTAGAAGGGACAGAAATCAGCCCCAGCATTTT
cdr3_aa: CSARRDRNQPQHF

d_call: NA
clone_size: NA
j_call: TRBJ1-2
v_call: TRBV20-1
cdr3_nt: TGCAGTGCCGAGGGGGGGATCGTTAACTATGGCTACACCTTC
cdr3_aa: CSAEGGIVNYGYTF

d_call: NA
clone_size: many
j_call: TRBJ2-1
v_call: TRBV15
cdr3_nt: TGTGCCACCAGCTCAAAGGATGGTGAGCAGTTCTTC
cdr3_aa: CATSSKDGEQFF

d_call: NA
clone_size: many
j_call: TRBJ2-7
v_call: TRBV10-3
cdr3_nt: TGTGCCATCAGAGAAGGGGACATGGCTTACGAGCAGTACTTC
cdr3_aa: CAIREGDMAYEQYF

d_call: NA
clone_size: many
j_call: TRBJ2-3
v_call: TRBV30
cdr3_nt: TGTGCCTGGAGTGTACCGGGTAGCACAGATACGCAGTATTTT
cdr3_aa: CAWSVPGSTDTQYF

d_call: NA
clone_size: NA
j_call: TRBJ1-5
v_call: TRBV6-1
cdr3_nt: TGTGCCAGCAGTGATTGGCGCGAGGGGGGGCCCCAGCATTTT
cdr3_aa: CASSDWREGGPQHF

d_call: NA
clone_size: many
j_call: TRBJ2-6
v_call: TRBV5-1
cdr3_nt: TGCGCCAGCACCCTTGACGGCTCTGGGGCCAACGTCCTGACTTTC
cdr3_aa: CASTLDGSGANVLTF

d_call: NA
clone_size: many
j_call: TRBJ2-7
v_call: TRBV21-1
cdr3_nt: TGTGCCAGCAGCCCGAGACTAGCGGAATACGAGCAGTACTTC
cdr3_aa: CASSPRLAEYEQYF

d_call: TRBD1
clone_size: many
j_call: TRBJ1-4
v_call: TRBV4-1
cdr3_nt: TGCGCCAGCAGCCAAGACCCAAGGGGGCTGGGGAATGAAAAACTGTTTTTT
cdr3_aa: CASSQDPRGLGNEKLFF

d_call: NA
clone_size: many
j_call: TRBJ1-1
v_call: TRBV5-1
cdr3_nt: TGCGCCAGCAGCTTGACACTGCTACGGGACACTGAAGCTTTCTTT
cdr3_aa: CASSLTLLRDTEAFF

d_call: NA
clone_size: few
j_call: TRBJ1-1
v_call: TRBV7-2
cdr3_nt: TGTGCCAGCAGCTTAGGAGTTACCAGGCAGAACACTGAAGCTTTCTTT
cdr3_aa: CASSLGVTRQNTEAFF

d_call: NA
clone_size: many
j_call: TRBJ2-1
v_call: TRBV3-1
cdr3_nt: TGTGCCAGCAGCCAGGGGGGAGCTTACAATGAGCAGTTCTTC
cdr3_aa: CASSQGGAYNEQFF

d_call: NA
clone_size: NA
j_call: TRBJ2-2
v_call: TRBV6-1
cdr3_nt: TGTGCCAGCAGTGAACTAAGCACCGGGGAGCTGTTTTTT
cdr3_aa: CASSELSTGELFF

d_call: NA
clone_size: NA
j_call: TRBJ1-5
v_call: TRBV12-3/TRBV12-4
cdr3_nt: TGTGCCAGCAGTTTAGGAAGTGGCTATCAGCCCCAGCATTTT
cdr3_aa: CASSLGSGYQPQHF

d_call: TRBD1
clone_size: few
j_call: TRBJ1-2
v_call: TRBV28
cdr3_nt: TGTGCCAGCAGTTTGACAGGACAGGACTATGGCTACACCTTC
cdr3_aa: CASSLTGQDYGYTF

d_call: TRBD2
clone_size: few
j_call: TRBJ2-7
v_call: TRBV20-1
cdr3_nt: TGCAGTTCGGGGACTAGTTACGAGCAGTACTTC
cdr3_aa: CSSGTSYEQYF

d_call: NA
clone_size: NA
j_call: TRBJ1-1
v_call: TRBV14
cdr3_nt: TGTGCCAGCAGCCAAGATTTGCAGGTCGGGGTTGAAGCTTTCTTT
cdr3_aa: CASSQDLQVGVEAFF

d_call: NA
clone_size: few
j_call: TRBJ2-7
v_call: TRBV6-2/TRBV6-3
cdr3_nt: TGTGCCAGCAGTTACCCCGGTACCGCGGGCGAGCAGTACTTC
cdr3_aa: CASSYPGTAGEQYF

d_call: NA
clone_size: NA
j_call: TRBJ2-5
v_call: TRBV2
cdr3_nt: TGTGCCAGCAGGGGTCTAGAGACCCAGTACTTC
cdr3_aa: CASRGLETQYF

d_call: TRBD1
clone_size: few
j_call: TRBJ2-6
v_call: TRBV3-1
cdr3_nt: TGTGCCAGCAGCCAAGGACAGGGGGCTACTGGGGCCAACGTCCTGACTTTC
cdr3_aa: CASSQGQGATGANVLTF

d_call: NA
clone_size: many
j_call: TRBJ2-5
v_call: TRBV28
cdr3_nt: TGTGCCAGCAGGGCAGAGACCCAGTACTTC
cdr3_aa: CASRAETQYF

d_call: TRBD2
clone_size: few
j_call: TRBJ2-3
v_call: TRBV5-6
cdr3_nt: TGTGCCAGCAGTCGACAACTAGCGACTAGCACAGATACGCAGTATTTT
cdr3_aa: CASSRQLATSTDTQYF

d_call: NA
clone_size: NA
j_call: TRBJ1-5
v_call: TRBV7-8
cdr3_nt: TGTGCCAGCAGCTTCGGTAGCAATCAGCCCCAGCATTTT
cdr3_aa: CASSFGSNQPQHF

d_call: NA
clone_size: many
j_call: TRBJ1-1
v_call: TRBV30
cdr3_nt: TGTGCCTGGAGTTTAACAGGGAGCACTGAAGCTTTCTTT
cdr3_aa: CAWSLTGSTEAFF

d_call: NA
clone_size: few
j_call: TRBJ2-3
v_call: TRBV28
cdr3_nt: TGTGCCAGCAGCACCTATAGCACAGATACGCAGTATTTT
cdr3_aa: CASSTYSTDTQYF

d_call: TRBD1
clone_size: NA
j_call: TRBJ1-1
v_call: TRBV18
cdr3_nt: TGTGCCAGCTCATTAGGACAGGGGTTGACTGAAGCTTTCTTT
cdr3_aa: CASSLGQGLTEAFF